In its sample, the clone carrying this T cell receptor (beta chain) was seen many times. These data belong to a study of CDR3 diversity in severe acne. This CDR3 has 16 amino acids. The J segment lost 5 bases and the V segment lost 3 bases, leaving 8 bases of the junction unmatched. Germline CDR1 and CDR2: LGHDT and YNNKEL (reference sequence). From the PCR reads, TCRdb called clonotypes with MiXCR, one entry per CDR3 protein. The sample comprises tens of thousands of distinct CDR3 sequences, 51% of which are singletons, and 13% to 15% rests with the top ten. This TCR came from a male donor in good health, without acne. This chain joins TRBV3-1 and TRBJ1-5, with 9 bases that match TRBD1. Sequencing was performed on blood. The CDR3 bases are TGTGCCAGCAGCCACACAGGGACAGGGACGGATCAGCCCCAGCATTTT. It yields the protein CASSHTGTGTDQPQHF. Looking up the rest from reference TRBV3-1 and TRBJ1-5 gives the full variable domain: DTAVSQTPKYLVTQMGNDKSIKCEQNLGHDTMYWYKQDSKKFLKIMFSYNNKELIINETVPNRFSPKSPDKAHLNLHINSLELGDSAVYFCASSHTGTGTDQPQHFGDGTRLSIL.